This passage covers 4 T cell receptor beta chains from one sample sequenced in a study of cytomegalovirus exposure and HLA in healthy donors. Sequenced by immunoSEQ multiplex PCR; TCRdb stores in-frame clones only, minus some. This sample carries around 52,000 clones, 80% to 90% of them seen once, and the ten largest clones take roughly 6.7%. Sequencing was carried out using PBMCs. The receptor source for this set is a woman in her 30s in good health and CMV-seronegative.

The CDR3: CASSRQASNYGYTF. The CDR3 region has the DNA TGTGCCAGCAGCCGACAGGCCTCTAACTATGGCTACACCTTC. The chain uses TRBV13 and TRBJ1-2; weak D call: TRBD1 (6 bases). This CDR3 has 14 amino acids. From germline, CDR1 is PRHDT and CDR2 FYEKMQ (reference sequence). Trimming shortened V by 5 bases and J by 0 bases, and 10 bases separated the two germline ends.

The chain recombines TRBV30 with TRBJ1-2; 7 positions agree with TRBD1. J lost 9 bases, V lost 0 bases, and 10 bases had no gene match. Germline CDR1 and CDR2: GTSNPN and SVGIG (reference sequence). The CDR3 is made up of 14 amino acids. CDR3 DNA sequence: TGTGCCTGGAGTGTTAAGCGCCCAGGGGGGCGCTACACCTTC. As protein: CAWSVKRPGGRYTF. Drawing the rest from reference TRBV30 and TRBJ1-2, the complete variable domain is SQTIHQWPATLVQPVGSPLSLECTVEGTSNPNLYWYRQAAGRGLQLLFYSVGIGQISSEVPQNLSASRPQDRQFILSSKKLLLSDSGFYLCAWSVKRPGGRYTFGSGTRLTVV.

The V call is TRBV7-2, the J call TRBJ2-7; 7 positions agree with TRBD1. The CDR3 consists of 14 residues. Germline V CDR1 and CDR2: SGHTA, FQGNSA. V dropped 5 bases and J dropped 3; count of bases not matched to a gene: 7. CDR3 protein: CASSPIGQVYEQYF. CDR3 coding DNA: TGTGCCAGCAGCCCGATCGGACAGGTCTACGAGCAGTACTTC.

The chain has TRBV7-9 and TRBJ2-7, with 7 bases lining up with TRBD2. V lost 6 bases and J lost 5; bases outside the gene matches: 10. The CDR3 length is 14 residues. The germline V gene has CDR1 SEHNR and CDR2 FQNEAQ (reference sequence). CDR3 nucleotides: TGTGCCAGCAGTTTGGGTAGCGGGCGTGACGAGCAGTACTTC. It yields the protein CASSLGSGRDEQYF.